This T cell receptor beta chain derives from a study of identical twins. CDR3 size: 13 residues. Germline V CDR1 and CDR2: SEHNR, FQNEAQ (reference sequence). Deletions cut 2 bases from V and 7 bases from J, with 8 bases between. TCRdb ran MiXCR on the 5' RACE reads and lists one entry per CDR3 protein. The top ten hold about 1.5% of the sample, which has 700,000 to 950,000 distinct CDR3 sequences, 9% to 15% seen once. This sample also belongs to another study, concerning yellow fever vaccine responses in identical twins.

The sequence derives from a woman aged 18-29 years in good health. The chain combines TRBV7-9 with TRBJ1-4, with D possibly being TRBD1 (6 bases). The source material was PBMCs. The CDR3: CASSLTGSEKLFF. The CDR3 DNA follows: TGTGCCAGCAGCTTAACAGGGAGTGAAAAACTGTTTTTT.